This entry describes one T cell receptor (beta chain). As yet, its antigen is unknown. A universal primer site and UMIs were added as TCR cDNA was made by 5'RACE template switching. TCRdb ran MiXCR on the 5' RACE reads and lists one entry per CDR3 protein. The table has some 340,000 distinct CDR3 sequences, around 10% seen once. CDR1 SGHRS and CDR2 YFSETQ come from the germline V gene. J gave up 3 bases and V 2 bases, and 3 bases lay outside the gene matches. The CDR3 length is 15 residues. This sample was taken from a study of T cells after yellow fever vaccination. Whole-study findings and limits: Subsequent to the booster, the majority of primary-vaccination clones reappeared (96% CD4, 80% to 90% CD8). The presence of abundant clonotypes contaminating from the bulk population was possible in FACS-sorted repertoires.

The sequence was obtained from a man aged 18 to 35 who received the YFV17D yellow fever vaccine. V usage is TRBV5-1 and J usage is TRBJ2-3, with 10 bases matching TRBD2. This material consisted of CD4+ T cells sorted from PBMCs, taken 45 days after the yellow fever booster vaccination. CDR3 nucleotides: TGCGCCAGCAGCTTCTCACTAGCGGGGACAGATACGCAGTATTTT. This sequence encodes CASSFSLAGTDTQYF.